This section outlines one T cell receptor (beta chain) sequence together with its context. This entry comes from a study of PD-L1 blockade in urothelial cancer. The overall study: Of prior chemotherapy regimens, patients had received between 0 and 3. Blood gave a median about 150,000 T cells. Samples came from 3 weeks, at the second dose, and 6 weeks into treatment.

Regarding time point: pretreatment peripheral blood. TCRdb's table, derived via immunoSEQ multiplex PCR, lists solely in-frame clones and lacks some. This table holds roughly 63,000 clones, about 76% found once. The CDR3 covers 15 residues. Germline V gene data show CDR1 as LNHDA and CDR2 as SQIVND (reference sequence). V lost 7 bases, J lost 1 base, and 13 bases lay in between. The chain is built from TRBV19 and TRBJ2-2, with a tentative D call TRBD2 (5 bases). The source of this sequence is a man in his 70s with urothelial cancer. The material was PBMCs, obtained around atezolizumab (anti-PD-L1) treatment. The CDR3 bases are TGTGCCAGTACCACCAGCGCGGGGAACACCGGGGAGCTGTTTTTT. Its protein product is CASTTSAGNTGELFF.